The TCR beta chain described here comes from a study of blood T cell repertoires in COVID-19. Study as a whole: The samples span acute and convalescent COVID-19 from the United States, Italy and Spain. T cells, B-cell-depleted T cells, or PBMCs supplied cDNA or gDNA.

Only in-frame clones appear in the TCRdb table, and some are missing; sequencing was by immunoSEQ multiplex PCR. Of about 370,000 clones listed, over 75% are singletons. The CDR3 runs 16 residues. Trimming stripped 5 bases from V and 0 bases from J, with 20 bases between. From germline, CDR1 is SQVTM and CDR2 ANQGSEA. Clinical history reported by participants formed the basis on which cohorts were assigned. The J gene is TRBJ2-7, the V gene TRBV29-1, with a weak D call TRBD1 (6 bases). The receptor's source is a man aged 18 to 35 who had recovered from COVID-19. Sequencing was carried out using PBMCs or T cells enriched from blood (not recorded which). CDR3 residues: CSVLGKRTASSYEQYF. The CDR3 nucleotides read TGCAGCGTTTTAGGGAAGAGGACAGCGAGCTCCTACGAGCAGTACTTC.